The entry that follows covers one TCR beta chain sequence. These data belong to a study of blood T cell repertoires in COVID-19. Study background: Sites across the United States, Italy and Spain contributed samples from acute and convalescent COVID-19.

CDR3 length equals 12 residues. The V end lost 0 bases, the J end lost 10 bases, and 9 bases lay between the germline ends. Germline CDR1 SGHDT, CDR2 YYEEEE. The cohort comprised adults aged roughly 18 to 95 years residing in approximately 25 US areas. Grouping used clinical history reported by participants in a survey and questionnaire. The repertoire was sequenced with immunoSEQ multiplex PCR; TCRdb's copy has only in-frame clones and lacks some. The table lists 150,000 or so clones, 81% of them singletons. The V call is TRBV5-6, the J call TRBJ2-3; a weak D match, TRBD2 (5 bases). The source material was PBMCs or T cells enriched from blood (not recorded which). The TCR sequence derives from a woman in her 40s with acute COVID-19. The chain's CDR3 is CASSLGERPQYF. The CDR3 coding sequence is TGTGCCAGCAGCTTGGGTGAGCGGCCGCAGTATTTT.